This TCR beta chain was identified during a study of cytomegalovirus exposure and HLA in healthy donors. This CDR3 has 22 amino acids. The germline gives CDR1 MRHNA, CDR2 SNTAGT. After removal of 2 bases from V and 3 bases from J, the junction contained 26 bases not matched to a gene. Comment on this clone: Its target is unknown.

Measured with immunoSEQ multiplex PCR; TCRdb has only the in-frame clones, and not every one. The data hold tens of thousands of clones, with roughly 89% observed a single time. The approximately 120-subject validation cohort, separate from the approximately 670-subject first cohort, included the donors. Study observations and caveats: The tendency of first-cohort TCR clusters to co-occur in the roughly 130 validation repertoires emerged from a later analysis. The study labeled approximately 150 TCR beta chains cytomegalovirus-associated.

The sequenced sample consisted of PBMCs. This chain uses TRBV6-4 with TRBJ2-7; 9 nucleotides align to TRBD2. The receptor comes from a woman aged 18-29 years in good health and CMV-seropositive. The CDR3: CASSDRSLSRREGPYFVYEQYF. The CDR3 DNA is TGTGCCAGCAGTGACAGGTCCCTCTCTCGGCGGGAGGGCCCATATTTCGTCTACGAGCAGTACTTC.